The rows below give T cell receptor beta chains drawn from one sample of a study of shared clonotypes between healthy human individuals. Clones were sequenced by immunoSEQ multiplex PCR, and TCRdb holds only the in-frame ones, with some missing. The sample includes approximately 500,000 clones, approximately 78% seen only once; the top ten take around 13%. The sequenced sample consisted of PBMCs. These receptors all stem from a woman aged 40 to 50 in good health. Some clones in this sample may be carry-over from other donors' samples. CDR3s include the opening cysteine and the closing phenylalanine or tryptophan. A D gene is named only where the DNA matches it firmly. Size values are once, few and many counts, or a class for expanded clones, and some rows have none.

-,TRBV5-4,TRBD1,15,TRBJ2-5,CASTDLKGARETQYF,TGTGCCAGCACCGACTTGAAGGGGGCTCGGGAGACCCAGTACTTC
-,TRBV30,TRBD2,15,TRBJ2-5,CAWRSLAGDAETQYF,TGTGCCTGGAGGTCCCTAGCGGGAGATGCAGAGACCCAGTACTTC
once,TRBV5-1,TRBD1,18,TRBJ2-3,CASSRPNVDRVFADTQYF,TGCGCCAGCAGCCGCCCTAACGTCGACAGGGTATTCGCAGATACGCAGTATTTT
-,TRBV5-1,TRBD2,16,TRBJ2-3,CASTEGRGGLTDTQYF,TGCGCCAGCACCGAGGGCCGGGGAGGGCTAACAGATACGCAGTATTTT
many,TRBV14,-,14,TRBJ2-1,CASTGAGAYNEQFF,TGTGCCAGCACCGGCGCAGGGGCCTACAATGAGCAGTTCTTC
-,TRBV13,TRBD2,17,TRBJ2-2,CASSFSRLAGGTGELFF,TGTGCCAGCAGCTTCAGCCGACTAGCGGGAGGCACCGGGGAGCTGTTTTTT
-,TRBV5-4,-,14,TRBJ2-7,CASSPNRVSYEQYF,TGTGCCAGCAGCCCTAACAGGGTTTCCTACGAGCAGTACTTC
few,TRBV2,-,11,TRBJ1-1,CASKAAVGAFF,TGTGCCAGTAAGGCGGCGGTGGGAGCTTTCTTT
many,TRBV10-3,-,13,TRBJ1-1,CAISDVWNTEAFF,TGTGCCATCAGTGATGTCTGGAACACTGAAGCTTTCTTT
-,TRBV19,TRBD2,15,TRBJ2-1,CASSMVVSSGGEQFF,TGTGCCAGTAGTATGGTAGTATCGAGCGGGGGTGAGCAGTTCTTC
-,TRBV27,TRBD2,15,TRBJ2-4,CASKRIDSGSNIQYF,TGTGCCAGCAAAAGGATAGATAGCGGGAGTAACATTCAGTACTTC
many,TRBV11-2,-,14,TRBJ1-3,CASSSPLLANTIYF,TGTGCCAGCAGCTCCCCCCTATTAGCGAACACCATATATTTT
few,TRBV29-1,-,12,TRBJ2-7,CSVEVGLGEQYF,TGCAGCGTTGAAGTTGGGCTCGGCGAGCAGTACTTC
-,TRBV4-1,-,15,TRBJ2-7,CASSQVGGRAYEQYF,TGCGCCAGCAGCCAAGTGGGTGGACGGGCCTACGAGCAGTACTTC
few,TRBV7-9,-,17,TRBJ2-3,CASSSPVFGSGTDTQYF,TGTGCCAGCAGCTCCCCTGTTTTCGGGAGCGGCACAGATACGCAGTATTTT
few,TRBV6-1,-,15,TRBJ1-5,CASSDRGLSNQPQHF,TGTGCCAGCAGTGATAGAGGGCTTAGCAATCAGCCCCAGCATTTT
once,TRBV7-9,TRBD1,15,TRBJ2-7,CASSLETGGVGEQYF,TGTGCCAGCAGCTTAGAGACAGGGGGGGTTGGTGAGCAGTACTTC
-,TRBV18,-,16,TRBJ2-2,CASSPYPGEDTGELFF,TGTGCCAGCTCACCATATCCGGGAGAGGACACCGGGGAGCTGTTTTTT
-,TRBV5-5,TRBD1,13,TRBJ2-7,CASRFGQGDEQYF,TGTGCCAGCAGATTCGGACAGGGGGACGAGCAGTACTTC
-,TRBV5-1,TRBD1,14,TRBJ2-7,CASSPGQGSYEQYF,TGCGCCAGCAGCCCGGGACAGGGTTCCTACGAGCAGTACTTC
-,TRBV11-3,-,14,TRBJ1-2,CASSLGVVGAPSHF,TGTGCCAGCAGCTTAGGAGTTGTAGGGGCCCCCTCTCACTTC
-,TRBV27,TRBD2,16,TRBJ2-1,CATTGPSGSSYNEQFF,TGTGCCACCACGGGCCCTAGCGGTAGCTCCTACAATGAGCAGTTCTTC
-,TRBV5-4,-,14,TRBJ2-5,CASSLQGSRETQYF,TGTGCCAGCAGCTTACAGGGTTCACGAGAGACCCAGTACTTC
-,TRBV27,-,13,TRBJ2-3,CASSLDYSDTQYF,TGTGCCAGCAGTCTCGACTATTCCGATACGCAGTATTTT
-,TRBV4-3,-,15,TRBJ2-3,CASSQQRGRSDTQYF,TGCGCCAGCAGCCAACAACGGGGCAGGTCAGATACGCAGTATTTT
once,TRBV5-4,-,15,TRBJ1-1,CASSLSLGIGTEAFF,TGTGCCAGCAGCTTGTCTCTGGGGATTGGGACTGAAGCTTTCTTT
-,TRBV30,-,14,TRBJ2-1,CAWRAGWAYNEQFF,TGTGCCTGGAGGGCCGGGTGGGCTTACAATGAGCAGTTCTTC
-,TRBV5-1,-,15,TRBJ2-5,CASSLLPTGRETQYF,TGCGCCAGCAGCTTGCTCCCGACAGGTCGGGAGACCCAGTACTTC
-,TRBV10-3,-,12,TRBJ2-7,CAGGAGFDEQYF,TGTGCCGGGGGGGCAGGCTTCGACGAGCAGTACTTC
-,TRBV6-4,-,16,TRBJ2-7,CASGPPAPESSYEQYF,TGTGCCAGCGGCCCACCCGCTCCGGAGAGCTCCTACGAGCAGTACTTC
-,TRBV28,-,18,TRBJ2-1,CASSHFLVLLQGYNEQFF,TGTGCCAGCAGCCACTTTCTTGTTTTACTACAAGGATACAATGAGCAGTTCTTC
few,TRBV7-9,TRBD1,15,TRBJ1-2,CASSPPRTGGYGYTF,TGTGCCAGCAGCCCCCCCCGGACAGGGGGATATGGCTACACCTTC
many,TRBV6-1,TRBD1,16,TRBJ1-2,CASSEIRGGGVNGYTF,TGTGCCAGCAGTGAAATTCGTGGAGGGGGCGTCAATGGCTACACCTTC
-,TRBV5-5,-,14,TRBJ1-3,CASSSGTPRNTIYF,TGTGCCAGCAGCTCAGGGACACCCCGGAACACCATATATTTT
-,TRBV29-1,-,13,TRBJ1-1,CSAVRGGDGEAFF,TGCAGCGCCGTTAGGGGAGGGGATGGTGAAGCTTTCTTT
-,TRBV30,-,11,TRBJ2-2,CAWSVRGELFF,TGTGCCTGGAGTGTACGGGGGGAGCTGTTTTTT
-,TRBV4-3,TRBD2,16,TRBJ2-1,CASSQVISGRANEQFF,TGCGCCAGCAGCCAAGTCATTAGCGGGAGGGCCAATGAGCAGTTCTTC